This T cell receptor (beta chain) stems from a study of cytomegalovirus exposure and HLA in healthy donors. Whole-study results and caveats: TCR beta sequences numbering 15,000 to 20,000 were associated with HLA alleles at 0.05 false discovery rate in a later analysis. It was only CMV serostatus that was available as immune exposure information. V- and J-gene trimming of TCR beta was linked (in a later analysis) to a missense DCLRE1C variant.

The PCR made use of 60 Vbeta and 13 Jbeta primers. Authors' processing steps: In a later analysis, roughly 11 million of 65 million to 80 million unique beta chains occurred in at least two donors. Repertoires were generated with immunoSEQ multiplex PCR, while TCRdb's copy carries only in-frame clones and drops some. V and J calls and clone size are as listed in that table; D and trimming were resolved from the DNA. The repertoire holds fewer than 120,000 clones, with about four fifths as singletons. About this clone itself: Its antigen remains unknown.

The sequence came from a woman aged 60-70 years in good health and CMV-seropositive. Input material: PBMCs.

CDR3 region: CASSELKGESAEAFF. CDR3 bases: TGTGCCAGCAGTGAATTAAAGGGAGAAAGCGCTGAAGCTTTCTTT. The chain combines TRBV2 with TRBJ1-1; no firm D call. V was shortened by 2 bases and J by 6 bases, with 16 bases between the two germline ends. In germline, CDR1 is SNHLY, CDR2 FYNNEI. The CDR3 length is 15 residues.